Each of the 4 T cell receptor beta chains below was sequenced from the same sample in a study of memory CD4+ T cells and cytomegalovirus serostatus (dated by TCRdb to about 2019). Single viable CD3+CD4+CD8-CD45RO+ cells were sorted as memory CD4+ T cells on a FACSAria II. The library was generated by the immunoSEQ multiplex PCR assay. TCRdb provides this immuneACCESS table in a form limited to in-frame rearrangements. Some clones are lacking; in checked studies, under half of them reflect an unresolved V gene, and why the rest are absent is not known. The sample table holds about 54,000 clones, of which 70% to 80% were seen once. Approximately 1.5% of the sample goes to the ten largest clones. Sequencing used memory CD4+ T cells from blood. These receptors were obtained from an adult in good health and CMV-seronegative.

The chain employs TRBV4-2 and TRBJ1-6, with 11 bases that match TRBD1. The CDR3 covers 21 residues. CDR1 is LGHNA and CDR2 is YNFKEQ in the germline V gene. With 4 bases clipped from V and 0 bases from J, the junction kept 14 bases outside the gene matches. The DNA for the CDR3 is TGTGCCAGCAGCCCAAGAGGTACCGGGACAGGGGGTCTCTCCTATAATTCACCCCTCCACTTT. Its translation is CASSPRGTGTGGLSYNSPLHF.

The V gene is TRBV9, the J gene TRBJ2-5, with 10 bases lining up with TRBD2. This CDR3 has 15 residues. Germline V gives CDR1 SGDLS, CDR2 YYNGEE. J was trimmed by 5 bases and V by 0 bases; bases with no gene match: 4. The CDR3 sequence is CASSVVAGGGETQYF. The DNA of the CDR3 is TGTGCCAGCAGCGTAGTAGCGGGAGGAGGGGAGACCCAGTACTTC.

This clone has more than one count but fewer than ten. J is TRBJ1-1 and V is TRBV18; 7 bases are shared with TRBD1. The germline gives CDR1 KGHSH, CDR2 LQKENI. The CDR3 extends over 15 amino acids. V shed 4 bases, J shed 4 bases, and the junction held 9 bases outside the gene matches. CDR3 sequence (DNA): TGTGCCAGCTCACGGGGACTACAGGGGTCCACTGAAGCTTTCTTT. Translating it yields CASSRGLQGSTEAFF.

The DNA for the CDR3 is TGTGCCTGGGGAAATCCGGGACAGGGGTTGGCTGAAGCTTTCTTT. It yields the protein CAWGNPGQGLAEAFF. The V and J genes are TRBV30 and TRBJ1-1; TRBD1 agrees at 10 bases. With 5 bases clipped from V and 6 bases from J, the junction kept 12 bases outside the gene matches. The CDR3 contains 15 residues. Germline loops: CDR1 GTSNPN, CDR2 SVGIG (reference sequence).